The source of this T cell receptor beta chain is a study of regulatory T cells in long-lasting Graves disease. Time point defined: newly diagnosed GD, antithyroid drugs for less than 3 months. From RNA extracted from PBMCs, the TCR library was made. The CDR3 runs 15 residues. CDR1 is LNHDA and CDR2 is SQIVND in the germline V gene (reference sequence). V lost 4 bases to trimming and J lost 8 bases, with 15 bases between them. Building of the TCR beta libraries involved iRepertoire HTBI primers and Arm-PCR of CDR3 regions. Using its own MiXCR run on the multiplex PCR reads, TCRdb lists one record per CDR3 protein. In the table there are about 330,000 distinct CDR3 sequences, under 20% of which are singletons. These data were likewise used in another study, on T cells in Graves' hyperthyroidism and ophthalmopathy. As that report states: The HTBI primer set drove a first-round RT-PCR of the TCR CDR3. Ophthalmopathy got predicted by the model a median approximately 6.3 months before its onset.

The TCR originated in a young woman with Graves disease. The chain uses TRBV19 and TRBJ1-6; possible D gene TRBD1, 6 bases. The starting material was peripheral blood mononuclear cells (PBMCs), obtained at new diagnosis, from a patient treated with antithyroid drugs. The DNA for the CDR3 is TGTGCCAGTAGTACGGGGACAACTTCCCATTCACCCCTCCACTTT. Translated: CASSTGTTSHSPLHF.